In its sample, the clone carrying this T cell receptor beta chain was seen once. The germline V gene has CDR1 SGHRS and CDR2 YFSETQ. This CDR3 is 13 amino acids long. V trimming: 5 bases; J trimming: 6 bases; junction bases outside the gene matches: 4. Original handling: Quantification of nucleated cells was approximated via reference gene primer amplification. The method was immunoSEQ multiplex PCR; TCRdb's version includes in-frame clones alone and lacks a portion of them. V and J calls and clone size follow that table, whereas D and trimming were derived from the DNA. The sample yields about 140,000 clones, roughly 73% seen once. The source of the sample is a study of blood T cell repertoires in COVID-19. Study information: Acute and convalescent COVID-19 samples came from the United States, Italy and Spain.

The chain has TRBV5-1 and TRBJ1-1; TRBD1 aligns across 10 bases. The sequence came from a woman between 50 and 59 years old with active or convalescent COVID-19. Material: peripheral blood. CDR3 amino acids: CASRIGQGAEAFF. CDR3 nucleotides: TGCGCCAGCAGGATAGGACAGGGGGCTGAAGCTTTCTTT.